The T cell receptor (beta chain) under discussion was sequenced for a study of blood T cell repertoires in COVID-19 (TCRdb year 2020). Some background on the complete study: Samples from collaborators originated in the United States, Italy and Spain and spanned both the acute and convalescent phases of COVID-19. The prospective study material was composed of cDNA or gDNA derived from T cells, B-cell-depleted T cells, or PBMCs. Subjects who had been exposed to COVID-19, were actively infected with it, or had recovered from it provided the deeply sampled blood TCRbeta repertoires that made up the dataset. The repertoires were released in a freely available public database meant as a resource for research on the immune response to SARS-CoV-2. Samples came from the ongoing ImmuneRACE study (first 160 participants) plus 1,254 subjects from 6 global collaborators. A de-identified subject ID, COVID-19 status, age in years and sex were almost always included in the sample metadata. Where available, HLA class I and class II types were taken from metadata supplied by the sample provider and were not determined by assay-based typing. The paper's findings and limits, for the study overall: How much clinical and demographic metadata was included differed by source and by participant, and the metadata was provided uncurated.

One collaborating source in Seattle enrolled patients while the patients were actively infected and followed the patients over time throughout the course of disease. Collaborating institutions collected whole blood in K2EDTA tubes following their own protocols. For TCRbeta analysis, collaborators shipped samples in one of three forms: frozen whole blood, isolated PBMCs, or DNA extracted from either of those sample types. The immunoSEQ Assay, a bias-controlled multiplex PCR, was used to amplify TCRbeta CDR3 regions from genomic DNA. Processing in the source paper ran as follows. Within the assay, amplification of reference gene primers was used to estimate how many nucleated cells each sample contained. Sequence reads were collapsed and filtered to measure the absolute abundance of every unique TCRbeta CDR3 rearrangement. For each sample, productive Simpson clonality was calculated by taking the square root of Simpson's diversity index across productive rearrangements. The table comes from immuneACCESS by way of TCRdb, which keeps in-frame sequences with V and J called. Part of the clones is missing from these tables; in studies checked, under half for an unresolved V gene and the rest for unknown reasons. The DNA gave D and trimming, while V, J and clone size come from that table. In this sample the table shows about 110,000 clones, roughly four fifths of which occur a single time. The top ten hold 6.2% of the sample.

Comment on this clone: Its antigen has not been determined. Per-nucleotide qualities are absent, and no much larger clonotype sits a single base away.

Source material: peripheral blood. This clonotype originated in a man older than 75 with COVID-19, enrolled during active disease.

The CDR3 is CASSQEGRGNYGYTF. The nucleotide sequence reads as follows: TGTGCCAGCAGCCAAGAAGGCAGGGGTAACTATGGCTACACCTTC. This receptor chain uses TRBV4-2 and TRBJ1-2; a tentative D call is TRBD1 (6 bases match). V loses 0 bases, J loses 1 base, and the germline ends lie 9 bases apart. Counted from cysteine to phenylalanine, this CDR3 has 15 amino acids. CDR3 DNA only is kept here, 45 bases in frame from base 1. CDR1 and CDR2 (LGHNA, YNFKEQ) derive from the germline V gene.